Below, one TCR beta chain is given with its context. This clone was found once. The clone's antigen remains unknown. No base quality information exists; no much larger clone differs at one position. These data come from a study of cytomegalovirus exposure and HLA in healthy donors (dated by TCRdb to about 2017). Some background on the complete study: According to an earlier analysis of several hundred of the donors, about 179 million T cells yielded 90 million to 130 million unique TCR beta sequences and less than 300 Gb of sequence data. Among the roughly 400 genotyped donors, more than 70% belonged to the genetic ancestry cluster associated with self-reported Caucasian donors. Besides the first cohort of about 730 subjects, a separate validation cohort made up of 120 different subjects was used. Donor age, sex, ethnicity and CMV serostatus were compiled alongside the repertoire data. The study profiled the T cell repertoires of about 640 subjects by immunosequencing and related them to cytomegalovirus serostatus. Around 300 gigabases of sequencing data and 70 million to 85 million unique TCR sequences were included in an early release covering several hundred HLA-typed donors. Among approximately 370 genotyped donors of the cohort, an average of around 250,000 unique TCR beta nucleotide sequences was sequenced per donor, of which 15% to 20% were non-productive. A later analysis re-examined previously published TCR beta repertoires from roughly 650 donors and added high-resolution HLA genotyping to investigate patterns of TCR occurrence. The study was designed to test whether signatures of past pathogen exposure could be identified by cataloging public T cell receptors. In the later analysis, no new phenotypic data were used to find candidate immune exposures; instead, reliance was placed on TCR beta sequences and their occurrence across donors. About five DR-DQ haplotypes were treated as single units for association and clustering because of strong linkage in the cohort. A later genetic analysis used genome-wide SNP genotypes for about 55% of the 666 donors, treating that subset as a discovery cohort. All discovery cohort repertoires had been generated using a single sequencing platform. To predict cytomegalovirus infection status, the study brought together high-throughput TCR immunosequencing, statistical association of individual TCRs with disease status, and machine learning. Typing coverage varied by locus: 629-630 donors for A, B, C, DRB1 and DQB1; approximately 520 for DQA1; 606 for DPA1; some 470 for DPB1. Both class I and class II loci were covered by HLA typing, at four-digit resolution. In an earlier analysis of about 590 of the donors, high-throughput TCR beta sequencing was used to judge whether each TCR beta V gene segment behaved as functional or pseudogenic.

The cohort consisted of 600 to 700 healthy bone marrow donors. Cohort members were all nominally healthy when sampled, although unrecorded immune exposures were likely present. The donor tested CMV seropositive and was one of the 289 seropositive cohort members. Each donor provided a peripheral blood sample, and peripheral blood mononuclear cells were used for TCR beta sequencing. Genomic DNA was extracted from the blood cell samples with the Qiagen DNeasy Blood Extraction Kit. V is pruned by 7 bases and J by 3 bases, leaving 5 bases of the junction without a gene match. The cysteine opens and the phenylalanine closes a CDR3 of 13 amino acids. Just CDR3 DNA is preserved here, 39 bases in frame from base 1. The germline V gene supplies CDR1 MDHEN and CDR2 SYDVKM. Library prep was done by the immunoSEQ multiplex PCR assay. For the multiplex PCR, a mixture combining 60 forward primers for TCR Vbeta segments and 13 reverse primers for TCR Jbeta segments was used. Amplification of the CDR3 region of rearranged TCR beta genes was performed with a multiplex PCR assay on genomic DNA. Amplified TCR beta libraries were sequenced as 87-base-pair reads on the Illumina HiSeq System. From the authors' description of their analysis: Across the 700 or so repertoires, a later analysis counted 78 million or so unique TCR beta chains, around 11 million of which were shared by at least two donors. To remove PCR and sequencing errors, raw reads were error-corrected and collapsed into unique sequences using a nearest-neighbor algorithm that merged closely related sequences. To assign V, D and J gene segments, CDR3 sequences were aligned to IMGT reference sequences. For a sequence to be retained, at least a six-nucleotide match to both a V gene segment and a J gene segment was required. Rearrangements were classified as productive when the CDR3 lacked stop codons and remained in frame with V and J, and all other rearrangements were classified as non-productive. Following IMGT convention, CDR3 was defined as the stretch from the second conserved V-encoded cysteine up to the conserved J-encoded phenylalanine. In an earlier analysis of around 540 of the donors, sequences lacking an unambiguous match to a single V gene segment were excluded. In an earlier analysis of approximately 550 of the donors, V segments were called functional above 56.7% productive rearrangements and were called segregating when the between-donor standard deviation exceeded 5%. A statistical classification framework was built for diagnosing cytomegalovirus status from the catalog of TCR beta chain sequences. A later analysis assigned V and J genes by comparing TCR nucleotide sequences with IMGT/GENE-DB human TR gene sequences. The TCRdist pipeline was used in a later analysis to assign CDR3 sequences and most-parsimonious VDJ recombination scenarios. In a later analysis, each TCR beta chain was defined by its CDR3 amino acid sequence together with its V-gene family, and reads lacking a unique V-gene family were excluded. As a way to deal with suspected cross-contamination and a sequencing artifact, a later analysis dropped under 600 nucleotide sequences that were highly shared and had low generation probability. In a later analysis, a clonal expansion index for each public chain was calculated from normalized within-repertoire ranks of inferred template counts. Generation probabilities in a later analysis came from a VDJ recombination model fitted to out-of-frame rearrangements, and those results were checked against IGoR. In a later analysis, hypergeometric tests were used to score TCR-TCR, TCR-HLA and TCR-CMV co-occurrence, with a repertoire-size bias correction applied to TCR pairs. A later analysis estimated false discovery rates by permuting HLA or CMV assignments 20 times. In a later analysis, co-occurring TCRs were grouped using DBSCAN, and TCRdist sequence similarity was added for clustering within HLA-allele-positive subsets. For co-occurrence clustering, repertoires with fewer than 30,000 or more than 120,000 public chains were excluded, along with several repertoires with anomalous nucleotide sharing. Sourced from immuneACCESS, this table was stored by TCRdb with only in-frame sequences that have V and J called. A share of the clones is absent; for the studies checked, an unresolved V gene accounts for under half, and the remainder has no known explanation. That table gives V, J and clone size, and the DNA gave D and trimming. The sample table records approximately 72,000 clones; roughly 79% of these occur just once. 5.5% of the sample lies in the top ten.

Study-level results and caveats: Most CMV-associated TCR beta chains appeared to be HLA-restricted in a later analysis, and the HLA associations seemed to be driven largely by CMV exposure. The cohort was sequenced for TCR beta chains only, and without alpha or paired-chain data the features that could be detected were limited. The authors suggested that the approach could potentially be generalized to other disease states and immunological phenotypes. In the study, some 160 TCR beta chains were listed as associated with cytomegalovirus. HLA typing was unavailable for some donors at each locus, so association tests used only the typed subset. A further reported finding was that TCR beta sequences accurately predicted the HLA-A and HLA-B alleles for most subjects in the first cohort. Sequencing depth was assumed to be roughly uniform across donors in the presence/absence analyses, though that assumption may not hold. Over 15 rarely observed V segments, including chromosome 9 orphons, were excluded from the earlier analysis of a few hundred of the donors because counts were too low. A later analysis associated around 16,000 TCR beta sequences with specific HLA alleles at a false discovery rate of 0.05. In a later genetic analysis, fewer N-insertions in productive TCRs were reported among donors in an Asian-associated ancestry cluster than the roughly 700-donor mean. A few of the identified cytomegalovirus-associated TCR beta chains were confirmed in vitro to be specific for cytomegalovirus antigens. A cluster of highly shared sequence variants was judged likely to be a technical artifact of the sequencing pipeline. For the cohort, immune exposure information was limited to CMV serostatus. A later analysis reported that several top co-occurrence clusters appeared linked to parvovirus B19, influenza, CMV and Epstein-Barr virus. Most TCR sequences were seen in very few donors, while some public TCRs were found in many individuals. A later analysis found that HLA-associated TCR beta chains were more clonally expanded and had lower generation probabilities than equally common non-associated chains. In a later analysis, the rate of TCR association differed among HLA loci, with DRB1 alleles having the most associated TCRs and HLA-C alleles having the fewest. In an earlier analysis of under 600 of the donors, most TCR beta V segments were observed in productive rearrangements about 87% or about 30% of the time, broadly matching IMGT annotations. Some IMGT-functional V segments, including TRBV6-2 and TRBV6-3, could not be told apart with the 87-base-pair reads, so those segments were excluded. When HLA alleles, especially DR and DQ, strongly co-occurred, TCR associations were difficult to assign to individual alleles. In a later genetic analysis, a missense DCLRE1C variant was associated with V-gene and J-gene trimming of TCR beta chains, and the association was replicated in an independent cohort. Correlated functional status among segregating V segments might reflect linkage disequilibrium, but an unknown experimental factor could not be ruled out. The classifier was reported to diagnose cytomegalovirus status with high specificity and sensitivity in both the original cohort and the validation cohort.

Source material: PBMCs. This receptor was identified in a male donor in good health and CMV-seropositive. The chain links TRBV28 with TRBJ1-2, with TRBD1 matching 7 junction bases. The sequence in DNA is TGTGCCAGCAAACAGGGACAGCACTATGGCTACACCTTC. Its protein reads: CASKQGQHYGYTF.